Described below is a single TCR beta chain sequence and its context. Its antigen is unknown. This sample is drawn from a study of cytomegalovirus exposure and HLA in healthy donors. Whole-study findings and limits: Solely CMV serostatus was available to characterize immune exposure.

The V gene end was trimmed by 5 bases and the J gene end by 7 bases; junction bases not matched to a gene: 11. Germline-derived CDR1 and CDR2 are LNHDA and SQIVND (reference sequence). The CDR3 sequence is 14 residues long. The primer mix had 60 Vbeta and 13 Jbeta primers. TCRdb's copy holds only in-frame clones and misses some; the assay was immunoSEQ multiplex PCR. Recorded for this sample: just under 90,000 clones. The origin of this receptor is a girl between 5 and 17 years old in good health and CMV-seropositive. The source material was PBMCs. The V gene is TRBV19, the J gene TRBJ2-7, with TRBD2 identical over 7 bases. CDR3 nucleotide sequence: TGTGCCAGTAGTCGGGGGGAAACAAATGGAGAGCAGTACTTC. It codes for CASSRGETNGEQYF.